The sample holds a few counts of the clone carrying this TCR beta chain. The source of the sample is a study of blood T cell repertoires in COVID-19. Study background: The United States, Italy and Spain supplied acute and convalescent COVID-19 samples.

Source study methods: Reference gene primer amplification gave estimated nucleated cell counts. The method was immunoSEQ multiplex PCR; TCRdb's version includes in-frame clones alone and lacks a portion of them. The DNA was the basis for D and trimming; V, J and clone size are from that table. The sample yields 250,000 to 400,000 clones, more than 70% seen once. One Seattle source followed patients from active infection through their disease course. Sequencing was done on a sample of peripheral blood. This clonotype originated in a woman aged 30 to 39 with COVID-19, enrolled during active disease.

CDR3 amino acids: CASSDSIDLGTGNDQPQHF. The CDR3 DNA sequence: TGTGCCAGCAGTGATAGTATTGATTTAGGGACAGGAAATGATCAGCCCCAGCATTTT. The genes are TRBV6-1 and TRBJ1-5; 8 nucleotides agree with TRBD1. CDR1 and CDR2 from the germline V gene are MNHNS and SASEGT. Unmatched junction bases numbered 18, after V lost 3 bases and J lost 5 bases. This CDR3 is 19 amino acids long.